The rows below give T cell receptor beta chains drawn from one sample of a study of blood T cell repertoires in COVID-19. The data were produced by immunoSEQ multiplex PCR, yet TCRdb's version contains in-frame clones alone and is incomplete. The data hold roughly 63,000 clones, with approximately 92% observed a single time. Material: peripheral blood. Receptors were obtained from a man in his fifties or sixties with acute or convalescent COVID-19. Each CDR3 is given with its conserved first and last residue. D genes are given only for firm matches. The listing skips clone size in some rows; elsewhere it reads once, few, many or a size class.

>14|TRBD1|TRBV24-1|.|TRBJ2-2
CATRTGGRTGELFF
TGTGCCACCAGGACAGGGGGTAGGACCGGGGAGCTGTTTTTT
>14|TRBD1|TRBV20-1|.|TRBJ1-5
CSASGTANNQPQHF
TGCAGTGCTAGTGGGACAGCAAACAATCAGCCCCAGCATTTT
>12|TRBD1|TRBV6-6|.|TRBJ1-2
CASSHDRDGYTF
TGTGCCAGCAGTCACGACAGGGATGGCTACACCTTC
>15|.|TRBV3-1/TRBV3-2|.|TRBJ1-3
CASSLLQSSGNTIYF
TGTGCCAGCAGCCTCTTACAGTCTTCTGGAAACACCATATATTTT
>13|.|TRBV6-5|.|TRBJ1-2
CASSYYTGHGYTF
TGTGCCAGCAGTTACTATACAGGGCATGGCTACACCTTC
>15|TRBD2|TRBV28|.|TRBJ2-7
CASSLSLAAVGVRYF
TGTGCCAGCAGTTTATCTCTAGCGGCGGTCGGTGTTCGGTACTTC
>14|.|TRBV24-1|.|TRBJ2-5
CATSDPVYQETQYF
TGTGCCACCAGTGACCCGGTGTACCAAGAGACCCAGTACTTC
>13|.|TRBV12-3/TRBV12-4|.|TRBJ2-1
CASREQGFGEQFF
TGTGCCAGCAGAGAACAGGGATTTGGTGAGCAGTTCTTC
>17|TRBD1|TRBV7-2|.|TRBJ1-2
CASSLQGQGTGGYGYTF
TGTGCCAGCAGCTTACAGGGACAGGGGACGGGGGGTTATGGCTACACCTTC
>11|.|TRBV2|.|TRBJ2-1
CASMSLNEQFF
TGTGCCAGCATGAGTCTCAATGAGCAGTTCTTC
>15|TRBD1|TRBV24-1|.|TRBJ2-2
CATRTGRTDTGELFF
TGTGCCACCAGGACAGGGCGAACCGACACCGGGGAGCTGTTTTTT
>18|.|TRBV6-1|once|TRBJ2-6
CASSEEGERLSGANVLTF
TGTGCCAGCAGTGAAGAGGGGGAACGACTCTCTGGGGCCAACGTCCTGACTTTC
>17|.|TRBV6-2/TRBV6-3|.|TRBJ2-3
CASSYPFGGASTDTQYF
TGTGCCAGCAGTTACCCCTTTGGGGGCGCGAGCACAGATACGCAGTATTTT
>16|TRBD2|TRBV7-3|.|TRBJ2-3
CASSQGLAGVSDTQYF
TGTGCCAGCAGCCAAGGACTAGCGGGAGTTTCAGATACGCAGTATTTT
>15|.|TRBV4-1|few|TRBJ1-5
CASSRVAGDNQPQHF
TGCGCCAGCAGCCGGGTGGCGGGGGACAATCAGCCCCAGCATTTT
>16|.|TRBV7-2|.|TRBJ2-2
CASSLEGLGNTGELFF
TGTGCCAGCAGCTTAGAAGGCCTAGGAAACACCGGGGAGCTGTTTTTT
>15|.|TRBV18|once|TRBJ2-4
CASSPLIRDKNIQYF
TGTGCCAGCTCACCACTGATCAGGGACAAAAACATTCAGTACTTC
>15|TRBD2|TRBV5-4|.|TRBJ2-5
CASSLTSGLQETQYF
TGTGCCAGCAGCTTGACTAGCGGGCTTCAAGAGACCCAGTACTTC
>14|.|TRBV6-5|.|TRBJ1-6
CASGLFGNNSPLHF
TGTGCCAGCGGACTGTTCGGTAATAATTCACCCCTCCACTTT
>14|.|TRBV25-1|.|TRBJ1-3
CASSFRGSGNTIYF
TGTGCCAGCAGTTTCAGGGGCTCTGGAAACACCATATATTTT
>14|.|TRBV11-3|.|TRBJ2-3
CASSRSSRTDTQYF
TGTGCCAGCAGCCGTTCTAGCCGCACAGATACGCAGTATTTT
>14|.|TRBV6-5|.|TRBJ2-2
CASSSPTVTGELFF
TGTGCCAGCAGTTCCCCGACAGTCACCGGGGAGCTGTTTTTT
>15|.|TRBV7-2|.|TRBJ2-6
CASSSGGSGANVLTF
TGTGCCAGCAGCTCCGGGGGATCTGGGGCCAACGTCCTGACTTTC
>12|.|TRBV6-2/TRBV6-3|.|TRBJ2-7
CASSYGPYEQYF
TGTGCCAGCAGTTACGGGCCCTACGAGCAGTACTTC
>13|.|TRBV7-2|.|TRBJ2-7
CASSFEGVYEQYF
TGTGCCAGCAGCTTTGAGGGGGTTTACGAGCAGTACTTC
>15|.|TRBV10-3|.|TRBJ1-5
CAISPDNQGNQPQHF
TGTGCCATCAGTCCGGACAACCAAGGGAATCAGCCCCAGCATTTT
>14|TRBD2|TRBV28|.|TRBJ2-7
CASKLSTERGEQYF
TGTGCCAGCAAGTTGTCCACGGAGCGGGGCGAGCAGTACTTC
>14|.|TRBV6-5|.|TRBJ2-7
CASSLSGHSYEQYF
TGTGCCAGCAGTCTTAGCGGCCACTCCTACGAGCAGTACTTC
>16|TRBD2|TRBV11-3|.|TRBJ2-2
CASSWGLAGHTGELFF
TGTGCCAGCAGCTGGGGACTAGCGGGACACACCGGGGAGCTGTTTTTT
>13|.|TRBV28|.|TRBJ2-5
CASSLGSRKTQYF
TGTGCCAGCAGTTTGGGCTCACGGAAGACCCAGTACTTC
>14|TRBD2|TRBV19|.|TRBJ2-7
CASSMGLAGIEQYF
TGTGCCAGCTCAATGGGACTAGCGGGGATCGAGCAGTACTTC
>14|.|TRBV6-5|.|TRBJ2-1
CASSYGETTNEQFF
TGTGCCAGCAGTTACGGGGAGACGACCAATGAGCAGTTCTTC